The sample holds a few counts of the clone carrying this TCR beta chain. Its antigen is still unknown. The sample's treatment: roughly 11-day PBMC culture with coronavirus spike peptide pools or control peptides (ViraFEST assay). Spanning March to December 2020, the positive PCR dates came before US Alpha, Beta and Delta variants. Oncomine TCR Beta short-read sequencing was applied to DNA from cultured CD4+ T cells. MiXCR, run by TCRdb on the PCR reads, gives a single entry per CDR3 protein. The data contain 3,500 to 5,000 distinct CDR3 sequences, 15% to 20% of them singletons. Trimming left V 1 base short and J 15 bases short, with 16 bases between. The CDR3 consists of 13 residues. The data were taken from a study of vaccination and CD4 T cells after COVID-19.

V is TRBV12-3 or TRBV12-4 and J is TRBJ2-1; perhaps D is TRBD1 or TRBD2 (5 bases each). Material: CD4+ T cells from blood, cultured in vitro. This TCR derives from a human donor who had recovered from COVID-19. The DNA of the CDR3 is TGTGCCAGCAGTTTAGAGTGGGGGACCTTTCGGTTCTTC. Amino acid sequence: CASSLEWGTFRFF.